This T cell receptor beta chain is from a study of blood T cell repertoires in COVID-19. Study as a whole: Researchers got acute and convalescent COVID-19 samples from the United States, Italy and Spain.

Original handling: Quantification of nucleated cells was approximated via reference gene primer amplification. Data came from immunoSEQ multiplex PCR; TCRdb stores just in-frame clones and leaves some out. V and J calls and clone size come straight from that table; D and trimming were deduced from the DNA. The sample lists over 40,000 clones; 75% to 95% were seen once. The CDR3 covers 15 residues. CDR1 is LGHNA, CDR2 YNFKEQ, per germline. Trimming cost V 0 bases and J 8 bases, with 16 bases left between them. The sequenced sample was peripheral blood. This receptor was obtained from a man between 65 and 79 years old with acute or convalescent COVID-19. The rearrangement joins TRBV4-2 to TRBJ1-2, with a possible D match to TRBD1 (6 bases). CDR3 residues: CASSQDLRGAQGYTF. The CDR3, as DNA: TGTGCCAGCAGCCAAGATCTGCGGGGGGCGCAGGGCTACACCTTC.